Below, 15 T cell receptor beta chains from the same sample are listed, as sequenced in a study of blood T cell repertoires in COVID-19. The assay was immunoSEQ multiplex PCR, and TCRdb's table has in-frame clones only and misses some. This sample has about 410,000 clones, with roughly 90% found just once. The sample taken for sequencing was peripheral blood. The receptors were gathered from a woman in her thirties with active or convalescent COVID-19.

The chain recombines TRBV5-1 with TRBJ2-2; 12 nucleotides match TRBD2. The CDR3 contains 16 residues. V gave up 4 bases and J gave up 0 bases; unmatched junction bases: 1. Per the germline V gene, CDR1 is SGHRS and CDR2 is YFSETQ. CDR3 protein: CASSGLAGTNTGELFF. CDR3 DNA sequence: TGCGCCAGCAGCGGACTAGCGGGGACGAACACCGGGGAGCTGTTTTTT. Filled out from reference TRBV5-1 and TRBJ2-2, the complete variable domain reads KAGVTQTPRYLIKTRGQQVTLSCSPISGHRSVSWYQQTPGQGLQFLFEYFSETQRNKGNFPGRFSGRQFSNSRSEMNVSTLELGDSALYLCASSGLAGTNTGELFFGEGSRLTVL.

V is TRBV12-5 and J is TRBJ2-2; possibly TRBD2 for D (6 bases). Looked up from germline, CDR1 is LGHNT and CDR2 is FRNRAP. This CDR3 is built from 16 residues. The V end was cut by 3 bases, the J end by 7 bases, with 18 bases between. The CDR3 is CASGFPLGREDGELFF. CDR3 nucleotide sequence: TGTGCTAGTGGTTTCCCCTTGGGCAGGGAGGACGGGGAGCTGTTTTTT.

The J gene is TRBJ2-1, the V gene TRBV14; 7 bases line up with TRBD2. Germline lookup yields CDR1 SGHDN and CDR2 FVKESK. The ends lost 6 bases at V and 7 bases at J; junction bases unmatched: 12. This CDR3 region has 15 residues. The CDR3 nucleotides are TGTGCCAGCAGTCGAGCGGGGAACGGGTGGAATGAGCAGTTCTTC. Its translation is CASSRAGNGWNEQFF.

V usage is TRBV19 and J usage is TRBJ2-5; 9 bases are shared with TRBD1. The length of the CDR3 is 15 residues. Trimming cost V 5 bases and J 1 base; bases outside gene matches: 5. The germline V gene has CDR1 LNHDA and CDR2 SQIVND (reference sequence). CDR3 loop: CASSFWTGAQETQYF. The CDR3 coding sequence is TGTGCCAGTAGTTTTTGGACAGGGGCCCAAGAGACCCAGTACTTC.

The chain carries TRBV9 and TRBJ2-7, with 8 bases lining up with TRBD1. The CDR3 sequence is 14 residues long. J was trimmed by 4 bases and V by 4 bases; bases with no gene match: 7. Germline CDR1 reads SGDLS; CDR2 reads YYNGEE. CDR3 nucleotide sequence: TGTGCCAGCAGCCCAGGGGGCCTACAGTACGAGCAGTACTTC. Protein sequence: CASSPGGLQYEQYF.

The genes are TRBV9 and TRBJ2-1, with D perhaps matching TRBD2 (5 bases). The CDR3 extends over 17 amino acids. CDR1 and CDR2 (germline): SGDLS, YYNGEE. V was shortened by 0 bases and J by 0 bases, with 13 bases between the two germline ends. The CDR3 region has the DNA TGTGCCAGCAGCGTAGGGTCTCTGGGGAGCTCCTACAATGAGCAGTTCTTC. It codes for CASSVGSLGSSYNEQFF.

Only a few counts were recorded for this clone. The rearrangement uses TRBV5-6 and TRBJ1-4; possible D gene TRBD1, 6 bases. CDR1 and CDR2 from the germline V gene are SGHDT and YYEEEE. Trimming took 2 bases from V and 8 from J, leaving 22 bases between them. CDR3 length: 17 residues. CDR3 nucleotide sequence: TGTGCCAGCAGCTTATATATGACAGGAGGTTTTCAGGAAAAACTGTTTTTT. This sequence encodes CASSLYMTGGFQEKLFF.

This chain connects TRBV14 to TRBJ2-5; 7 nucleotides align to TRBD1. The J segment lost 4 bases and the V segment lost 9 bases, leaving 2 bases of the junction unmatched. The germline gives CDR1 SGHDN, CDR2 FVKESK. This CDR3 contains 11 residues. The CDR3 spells CARYRGETQYF. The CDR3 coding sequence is TGTGCCAGATACAGGGGAGAGACCCAGTACTTC.

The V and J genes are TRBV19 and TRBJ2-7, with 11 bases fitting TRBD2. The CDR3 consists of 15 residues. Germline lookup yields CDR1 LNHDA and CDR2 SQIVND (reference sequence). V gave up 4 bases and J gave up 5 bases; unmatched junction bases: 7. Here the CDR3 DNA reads TGTGCCAGTAGTACCGTAGCGGGAGGGCCAAACGAGCAGTACTTC. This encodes CASSTVAGGPNEQYF.

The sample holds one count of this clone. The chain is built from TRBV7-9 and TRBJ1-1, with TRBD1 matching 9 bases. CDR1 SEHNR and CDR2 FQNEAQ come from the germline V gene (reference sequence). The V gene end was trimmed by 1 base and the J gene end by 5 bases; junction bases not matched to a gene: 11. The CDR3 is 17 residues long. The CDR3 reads CASSLVPGQGLRTEAFF. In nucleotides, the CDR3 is TGTGCCAGCAGCTTAGTCCCGGGACAGGGTTTAAGGACTGAAGCTTTCTTT.

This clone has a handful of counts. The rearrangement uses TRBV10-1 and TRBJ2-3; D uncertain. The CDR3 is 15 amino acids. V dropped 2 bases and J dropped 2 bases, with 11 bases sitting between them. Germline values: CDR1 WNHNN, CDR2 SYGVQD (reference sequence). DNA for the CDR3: TGCGCCAGCAGTGAGACAGTCTCTCCCACAGATACGCAGTATTTT. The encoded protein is CASSETVSPTDTQYF.

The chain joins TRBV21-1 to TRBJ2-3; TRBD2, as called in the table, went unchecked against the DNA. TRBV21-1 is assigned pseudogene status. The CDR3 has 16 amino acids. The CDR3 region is CASSKVGGLSTDTQYF. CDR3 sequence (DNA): TGTGCCAGCAGCAAAGTTGGGGGACTGAGCACAGATACGCAGTATTTT.

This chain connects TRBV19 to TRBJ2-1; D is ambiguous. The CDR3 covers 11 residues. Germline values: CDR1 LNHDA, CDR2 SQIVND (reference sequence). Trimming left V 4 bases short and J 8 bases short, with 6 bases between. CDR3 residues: CASSSGHEQFF. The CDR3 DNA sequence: TGTGCCAGTAGTAGCGGTCATGAGCAGTTCTTC.

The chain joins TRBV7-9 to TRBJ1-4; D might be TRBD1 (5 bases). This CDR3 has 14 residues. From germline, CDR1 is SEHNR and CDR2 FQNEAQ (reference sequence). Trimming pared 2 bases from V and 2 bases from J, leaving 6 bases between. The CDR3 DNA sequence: TGTGCCAGCAGCTTAAGACAGACTAATGAAAAACTGTTTTTT. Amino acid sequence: CASSLRQTNEKLFF.

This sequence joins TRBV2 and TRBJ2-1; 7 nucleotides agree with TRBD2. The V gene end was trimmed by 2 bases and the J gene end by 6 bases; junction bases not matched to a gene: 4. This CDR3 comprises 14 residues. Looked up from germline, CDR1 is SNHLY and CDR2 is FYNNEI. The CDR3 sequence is CASSEMGGLNEQFF. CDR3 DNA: TGTGCCAGCAGTGAAATGGGAGGGCTCAATGAGCAGTTCTTC. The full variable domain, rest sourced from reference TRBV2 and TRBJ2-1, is EPEVTQTPSHQVTQMGQEVILRCVPISNHLYFYWYRQILGQKVEFLVSFYNNEISEKSEIFDDQFSVERPDGSNFTLKIRSTKLEDSAMYFCASSEMGGLNEQFFGPGTRLTVL.